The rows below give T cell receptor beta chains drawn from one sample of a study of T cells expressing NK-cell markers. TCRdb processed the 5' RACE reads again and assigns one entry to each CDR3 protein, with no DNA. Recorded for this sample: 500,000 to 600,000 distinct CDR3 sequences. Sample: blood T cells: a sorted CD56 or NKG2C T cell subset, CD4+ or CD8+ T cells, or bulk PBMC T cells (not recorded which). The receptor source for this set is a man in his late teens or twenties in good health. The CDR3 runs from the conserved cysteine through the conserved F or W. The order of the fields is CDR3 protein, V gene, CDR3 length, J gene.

CASSQEVQGRTDTQYF	TRBV4-3	16	TRBJ2-3
CATSDSGRATDTQYF	TRBV24-1	15	TRBJ2-3
CSARPRTDEAFF	TRBV29-1	12	TRBJ1-1
CASSRRGQGFRYTIYF	TRBV12-3/TRBV12-4	16	TRBJ1-3
CAWLMIAGGAGANVLTF	TRBV30	17	TRBJ2-6
CASSLDTSGIYEQYF	TRBV5-4	15	TRBJ2-7
CSASLEGKNIQYF	TRBV29-1	13	TRBJ2-4
CASGPNSPLHF	TRBV27	11	TRBJ1-6
CASSLGGLYSTDTQYF	TRBV7-8	16	TRBJ2-3
CASSPGHPGLTTDTQYF	TRBV5-1	17	TRBJ2-3
CSARDPVHAGNTIYF	TRBV20-1	15	TRBJ1-3
CASSPSTGRAGANVLTF	TRBV18	17	TRBJ2-6
CASSQDMASGRINEQFF	TRBV4-1	17	TRBJ2-1
CASSPGQGAMDIQYF	TRBV11-2	15	TRBJ2-4
CASSQEVAGMETQYF	TRBV4-3	15	TRBJ2-5
CASSFRQGALAGELFF	TRBV5-1	16	TRBJ2-2
CASSPPFEGTDTQYF	TRBV18	15	TRBJ2-3
CASSYSGSNEQFF	TRBV6-2/TRBV6-3	13	TRBJ2-1
CASSFNGRSNSEAFF	TRBV5-1	15	TRBJ1-1
CASSSPRRGPFTEAFF	TRBV6-5	16	TRBJ1-1
CASSFGRREGTQYF	TRBV6-2/TRBV6-3	14	TRBJ2-5
CVTPRGLALGYNEQFF	TRBV7-9	16	TRBJ2-1
CASSQEAAGTPTDTQYF	TRBV4-1	17	TRBJ2-3
CSVEGPGQPQHF	TRBV29-1	12	TRBJ1-5
CASSRRQGPVGGYTF	TRBV12-3/TRBV12-4	15	TRBJ1-2
CASSQPITGTGEDGYTF	TRBV4-2	17	TRBJ1-2
CASSQDPDRANTIYF	TRBV4-2	15	TRBJ1-3
CASSLSFGGYTF	TRBV5-5	12	TRBJ1-2
CASTSKGGREETQYF	TRBV6-5	15	TRBJ2-5
CASSVGHMGRAYNEQFF	TRBV9	17	TRBJ2-1
CSASAGLYTGELFF	TRBV20-1	14	TRBJ2-2
CASSLTIWSGASGLYEQYF	TRBV7-3	19	TRBJ2-7
CSVSPESSYNEQFF	TRBV29-1	14	TRBJ2-1
CASSPLEGGTYEQYF	TRBV5-1	15	TRBJ2-7
CASSLGAGQEQFF	TRBV7-7	13	TRBJ2-1
CSAPLTDSTDTQYF	TRBV20-1	14	TRBJ2-3
CASSYLGSAQGDTEAFF	TRBV6-5	17	TRBJ1-1
CATSGVHNSPLHF	TRBV28	13	TRBJ1-6
CASSKFGAGSSYNEQFF	TRBV6-5	17	TRBJ2-1
CVQREEDGYTF	TRBV12-3/TRBV12-4	11	TRBJ1-2
CASSLYGGEVTDTQYF	TRBV11-2	16	TRBJ2-3
CASWADNSPLHF	TRBV6-5	12	TRBJ1-6
CASSHVRMNHPNIQYF	TRBV7-9	16	TRBJ2-4
CASKISGKSDTQYF	TRBV5-1	14	TRBJ2-3
CASSPRQTSGRASYNEQFF	TRBV27	19	TRBJ2-1
CASSSGAPTEQFF	TRBV12-3/TRBV12-4	13	TRBJ2-1
CASSTSGREIPETQYF	TRBV19	16	TRBJ2-5
CASSISGRAGDTQYF	TRBV5-4	15	TRBJ2-3
CSASPLRTGINEQFF	TRBV20-1	15	TRBJ2-1
CASTRDSADTQYF	TRBV7-9	13	TRBJ2-3
CASSLNRGPIEAFF	TRBV6-5	14	TRBJ1-1
CASTDKKLAGGTDTQYF	TRBV21-1	17	TRBJ2-3
CASSGSQTAEAFF	TRBV6-1	13	TRBJ1-1